This TCR beta chain derives from a study of OX40 agonist ivuxolimab in advanced cancers. Overall study: Dose-escalation patients suffered from hepatocellular carcinoma, melanoma, renal cell or head and neck cancer.

Using immunoSEQ multiplex PCR, the repertoire was profiled, and TCRdb retains in-frame clones only, with some absent. The table has around 50,000 clones, 60% to 85% seen once. The receptor's source is an adult with an advanced solid tumor such as melanoma, head and neck, liver or kidney cancer. The sample in question was CD4+ or CD8+ T cells sorted from blood, obtained in a trial of the OX40 agonist ivuxolimab.

The CDR3 is CATSRGSGTARQETQYF. CDR3 coding DNA: TGTGCCACCAGCAGAGGGAGCGGGACAGCACGTCAAGAGACCCAGTACTTC. The chain is built from TRBV15 and TRBJ2-5; either TRBD1 or TRBD2 may supply D (7 bases each). Germline V gene lookup returns CDR1 LNHNV and CDR2 YYDKDF (reference sequence). The CDR3 runs to 17 residues. Trimming pared 1 base from V and 2 bases from J, leaving 17 bases between.